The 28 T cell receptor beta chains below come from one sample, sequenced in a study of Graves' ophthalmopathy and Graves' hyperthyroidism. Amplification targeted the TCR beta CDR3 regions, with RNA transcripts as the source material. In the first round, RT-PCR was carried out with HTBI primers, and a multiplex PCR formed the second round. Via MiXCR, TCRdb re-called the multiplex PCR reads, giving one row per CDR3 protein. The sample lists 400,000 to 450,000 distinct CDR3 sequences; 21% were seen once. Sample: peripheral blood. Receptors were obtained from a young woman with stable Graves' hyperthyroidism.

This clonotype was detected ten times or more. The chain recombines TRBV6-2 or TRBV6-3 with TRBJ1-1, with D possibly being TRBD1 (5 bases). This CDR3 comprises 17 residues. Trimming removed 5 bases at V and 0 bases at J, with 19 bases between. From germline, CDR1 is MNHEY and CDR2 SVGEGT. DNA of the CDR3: TGTGCCAGCAGTCGGCTTCCATCGGGACTGATGAACACTGAAGCTTTCTTT. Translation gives CASSRLPSGLMNTEAFF.

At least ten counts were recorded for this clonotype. The CDR3 loop reads CASSDEGYSPLHF. The CDR3 region has the DNA TGTGCCAGCAGTGACGAAGGGTATTCACCCCTCCACTTT. The chain has TRBV6-1 and TRBJ1-6, with D hard to call. This CDR3 is 13 amino acids long. Trimming shortened V by 3 bases and J by 8 bases, and 8 bases separated the two germline ends. Germline CDR1 and CDR2: MNHNS and SASEGT.

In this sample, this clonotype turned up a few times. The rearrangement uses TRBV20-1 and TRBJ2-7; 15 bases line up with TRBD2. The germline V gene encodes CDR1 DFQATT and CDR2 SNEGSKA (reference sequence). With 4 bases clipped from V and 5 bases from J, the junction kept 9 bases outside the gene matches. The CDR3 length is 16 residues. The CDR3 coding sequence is TGCAGTGCTACCGGGACTAGCGGGAGGTTAACCGACGAGCAGTACTTC. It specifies CSATGTSGRLTDEQYF.

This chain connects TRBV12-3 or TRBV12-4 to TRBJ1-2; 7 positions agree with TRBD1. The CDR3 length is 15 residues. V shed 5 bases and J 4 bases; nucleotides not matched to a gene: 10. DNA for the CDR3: TGTGCCAGCAGTGTCCGGGACAGCTTCTTCTATGGCTACACCTTC. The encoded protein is CASSVRDSFFYGYTF.

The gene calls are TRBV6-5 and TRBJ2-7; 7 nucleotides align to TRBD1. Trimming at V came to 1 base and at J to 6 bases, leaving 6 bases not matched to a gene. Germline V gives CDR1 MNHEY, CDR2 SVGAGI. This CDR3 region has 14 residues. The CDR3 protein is CASSYLQGKPEQYF. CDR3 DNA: TGTGCCAGCAGTTACTTACAGGGGAAGCCCGAGCAGTACTTC.

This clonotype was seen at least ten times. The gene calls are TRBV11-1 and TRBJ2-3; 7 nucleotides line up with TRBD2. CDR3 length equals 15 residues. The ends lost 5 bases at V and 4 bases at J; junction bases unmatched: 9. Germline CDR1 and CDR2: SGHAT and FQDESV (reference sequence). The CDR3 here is CASSPYAGAADTQYF. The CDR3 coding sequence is TGTGCCAGCAGCCCATATGCGGGAGCGGCAGATACGCAGTATTTT.

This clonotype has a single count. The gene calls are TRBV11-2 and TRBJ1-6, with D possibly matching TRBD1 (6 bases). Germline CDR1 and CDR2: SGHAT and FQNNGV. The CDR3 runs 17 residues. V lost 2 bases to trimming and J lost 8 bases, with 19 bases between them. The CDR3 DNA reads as TGTGCCAGCAGCTTAAATACAGGGATGCGGTTGGATTCACCCCTCCACTTT. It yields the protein CASSLNTGMRLDSPLHF.

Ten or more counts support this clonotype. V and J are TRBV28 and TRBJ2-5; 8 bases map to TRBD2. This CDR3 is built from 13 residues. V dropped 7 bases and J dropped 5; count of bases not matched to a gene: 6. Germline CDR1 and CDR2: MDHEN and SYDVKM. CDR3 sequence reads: CASTPSGGETQYF. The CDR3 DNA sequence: TGTGCCAGCACCCCCTCGGGAGGGGAGACCCAGTACTTC.

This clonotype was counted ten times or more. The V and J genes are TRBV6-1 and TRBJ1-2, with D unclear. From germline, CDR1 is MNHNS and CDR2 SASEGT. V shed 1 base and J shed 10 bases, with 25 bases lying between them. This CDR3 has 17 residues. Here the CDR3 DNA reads TGTGCCAGCAGTGAAGTGAACATGATGCTAACTATGGCCGACTACACCTTC. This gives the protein CASSEVNMMLTMADYTF.

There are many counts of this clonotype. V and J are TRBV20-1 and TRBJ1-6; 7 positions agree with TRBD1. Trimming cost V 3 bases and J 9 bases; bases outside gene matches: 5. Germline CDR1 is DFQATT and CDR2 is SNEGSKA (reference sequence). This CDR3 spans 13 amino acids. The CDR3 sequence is CSASSRGASPLHF. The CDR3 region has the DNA TGCAGTGCTAGTTCCAGGGGGGCTTCACCCCTCCACTTT.

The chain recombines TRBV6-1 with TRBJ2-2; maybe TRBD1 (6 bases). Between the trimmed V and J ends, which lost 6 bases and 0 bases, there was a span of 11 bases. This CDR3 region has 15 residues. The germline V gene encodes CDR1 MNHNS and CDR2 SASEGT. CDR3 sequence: CASSRGQSNTGELFF. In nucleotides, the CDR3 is TGTGCCAGCAGCCGCGGACAGTCGAACACCGGGGAGCTGTTTTTT.

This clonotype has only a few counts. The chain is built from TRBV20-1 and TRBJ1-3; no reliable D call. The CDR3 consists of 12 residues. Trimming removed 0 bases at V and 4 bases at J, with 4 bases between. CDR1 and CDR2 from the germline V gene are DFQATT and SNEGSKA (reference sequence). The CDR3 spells CSAREWGNTIYF. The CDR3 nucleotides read TGCAGTGCTAGAGAGTGGGGAAACACCATATATTTT.

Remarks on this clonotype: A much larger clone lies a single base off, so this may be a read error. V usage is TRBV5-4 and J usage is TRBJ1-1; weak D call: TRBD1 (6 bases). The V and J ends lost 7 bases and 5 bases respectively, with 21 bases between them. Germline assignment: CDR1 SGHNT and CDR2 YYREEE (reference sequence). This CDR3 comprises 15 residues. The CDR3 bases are TGTGCCAGCCGCTCCATCGCGGGGGGCTTTACTGAAGCTTTCTTT. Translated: CASRSIAGGFTEAFF.

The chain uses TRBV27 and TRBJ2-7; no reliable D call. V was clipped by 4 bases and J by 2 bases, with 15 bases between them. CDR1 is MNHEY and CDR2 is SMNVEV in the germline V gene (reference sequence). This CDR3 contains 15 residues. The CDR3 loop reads CASSSFGKATYEQYF. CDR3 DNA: TGTGCCAGCAGTTCCTTTGGTAAAGCCACCTACGAGCAGTACTTC.

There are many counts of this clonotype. CDR3 nucleotide sequence: TGTGCCAGCAGCGTTGGACCGACCTATGGCTACACCTTC. It codes for CASSVGPTYGYTF. The V gene is TRBV5-4, the J gene TRBJ1-2; D gene ambiguous. The CDR3 is 13 amino acids. V shed 4 bases and J shed 4 bases, with 11 bases lying between them. The germline CDR1 and CDR2 sequences are SGHNT and YYREEE (reference sequence).

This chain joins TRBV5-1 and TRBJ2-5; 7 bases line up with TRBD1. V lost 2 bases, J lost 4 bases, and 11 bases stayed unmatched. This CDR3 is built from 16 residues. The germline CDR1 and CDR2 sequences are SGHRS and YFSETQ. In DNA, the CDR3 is TGCGCCAGCAGCTTTGATTACAGGGGACCTAGAGAGACCCAGTACTTC. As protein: CASSFDYRGPRETQYF.

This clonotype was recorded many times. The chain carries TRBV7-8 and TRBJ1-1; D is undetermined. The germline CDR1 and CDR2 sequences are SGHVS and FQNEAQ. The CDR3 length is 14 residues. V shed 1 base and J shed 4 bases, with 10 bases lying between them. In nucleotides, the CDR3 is TGTGCCAGCAGCTTAGTAGTCTGGGGCACTGAAGCTTTCTTT. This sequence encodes CASSLVVWGTEAFF.

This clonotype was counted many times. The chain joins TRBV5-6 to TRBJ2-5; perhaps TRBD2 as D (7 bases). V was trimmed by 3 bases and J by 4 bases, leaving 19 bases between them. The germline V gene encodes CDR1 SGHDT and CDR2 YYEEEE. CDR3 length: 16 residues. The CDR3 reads CASSSYGRGARETQYF. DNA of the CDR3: TGTGCCAGCAGCTCCTATGGACGGGGGGCGCGAGAGACCCAGTACTTC.

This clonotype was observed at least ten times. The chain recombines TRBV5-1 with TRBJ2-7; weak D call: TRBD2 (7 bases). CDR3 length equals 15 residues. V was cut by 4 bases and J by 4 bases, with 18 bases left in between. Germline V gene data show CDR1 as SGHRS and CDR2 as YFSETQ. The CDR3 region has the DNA TGCGCCAGCAGCAAAAACGGACGGGGGGCGTACGAGCAGTACTTC. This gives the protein CASSKNGRGAYEQYF.

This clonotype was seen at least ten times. The CDR3 is CASTPDQNTGELFF. In nucleotides, the CDR3 is TGTGCCAGCACCCCGGACCAGAACACCGGGGAGCTGTTTTTT. This chain connects TRBV6-4 to TRBJ2-2; D ambiguous. V was clipped by 7 bases and J by 1 base, with 10 bases between them. Germline V CDR1 and CDR2: MRHNA, SNTAGT. The CDR3 has 14 residues.

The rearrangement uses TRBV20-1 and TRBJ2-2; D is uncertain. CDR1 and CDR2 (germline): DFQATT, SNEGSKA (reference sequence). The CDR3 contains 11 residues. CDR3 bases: TGCAGCCTTGGTATAGGGGGGGAGCTGTTTTTT. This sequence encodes CSLGIGGELFF.

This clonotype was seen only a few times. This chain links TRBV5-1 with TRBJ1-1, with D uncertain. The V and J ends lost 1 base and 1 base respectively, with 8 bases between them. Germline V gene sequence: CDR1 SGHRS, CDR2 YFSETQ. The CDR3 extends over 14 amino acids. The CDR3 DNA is TGCGCCAGCAGCTTGTATCGGGAGAACACTGAAGCTTTCTTT. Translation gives CASSLYRENTEAFF.

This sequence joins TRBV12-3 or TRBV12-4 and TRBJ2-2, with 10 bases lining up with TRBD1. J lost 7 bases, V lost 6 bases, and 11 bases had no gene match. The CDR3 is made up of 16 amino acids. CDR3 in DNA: TGTGCCAGCAGCACGACCCGGGACAGGGGTGGCGGGGAGCTGTTTTTT. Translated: CASSTTRDRGGGELFF.

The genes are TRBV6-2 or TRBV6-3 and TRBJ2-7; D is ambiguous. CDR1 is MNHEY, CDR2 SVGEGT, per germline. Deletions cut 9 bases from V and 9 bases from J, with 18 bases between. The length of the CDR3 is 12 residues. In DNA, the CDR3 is TGTGCCAGTCCAGAGTCCAGACCCGGGCAGTACTTC. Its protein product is CASPESRPGQYF.

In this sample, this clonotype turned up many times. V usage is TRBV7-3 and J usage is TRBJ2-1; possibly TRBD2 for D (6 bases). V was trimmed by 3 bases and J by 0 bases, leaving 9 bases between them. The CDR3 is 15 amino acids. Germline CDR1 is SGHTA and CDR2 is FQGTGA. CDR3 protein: CASSLDGSSYNEQFF. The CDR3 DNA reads TGTGCCAGCAGCTTGGACGGGAGCTCCTACAATGAGCAGTTCTTC. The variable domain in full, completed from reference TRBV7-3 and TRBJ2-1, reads GAGVSQTPSNKVTEKGKYVELRCDPISGHTALYWYRQSLGQGPEFLIYFQGTGAADDSGLPNDRFFAVRPEGSVSTLKIQRTERGDSAVYLCASSLDGSSYNEQFFGPGTRLTVL.

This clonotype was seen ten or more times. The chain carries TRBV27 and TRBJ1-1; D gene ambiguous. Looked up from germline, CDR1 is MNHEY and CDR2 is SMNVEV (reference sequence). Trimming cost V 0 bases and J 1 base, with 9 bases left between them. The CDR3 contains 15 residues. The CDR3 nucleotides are TGTGCCAGCAGTTTATCGGGCCCGGGGAACACTGAAGCTTTCTTT. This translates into CASSLSGPGNTEAFF.

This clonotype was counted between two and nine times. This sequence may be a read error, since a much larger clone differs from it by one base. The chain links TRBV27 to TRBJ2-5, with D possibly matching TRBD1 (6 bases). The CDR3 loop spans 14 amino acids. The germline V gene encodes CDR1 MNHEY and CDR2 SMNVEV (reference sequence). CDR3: CASSRTGFQETKYF. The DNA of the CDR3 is TGTGCCAGCAGCCGCACAGGGTTCCAAGAGACCAAGTACTTC.

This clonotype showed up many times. The CDR3 DNA reads as TGTGCCAGCAGCTTAACGGGATCGAACACCGGGGAGCTGTTTTTT. This sequence encodes CASSLTGSNTGELFF. The rearrangement uses TRBV11-2 and TRBJ2-2, with a possible D match to TRBD2 (5 bases). CDR1 and CDR2 (germline): SGHAT, FQNNGV. The CDR3 has 15 amino acids. Trimming pared 2 bases from V and 0 bases from J, leaving 7 bases between. Complete variable domain (other parts from reference TRBV11-2 and TRBJ2-2): EAGVAQSPRYKIIEKRQSVAFWCNPISGHATLYWYQQILGQGPKLLIQFQNNGVVDDSQLPKDRFSAERLKGVDSTLKIQPAKLEDSAVYLCASSLTGSNTGELFFGEGSRLTVL.